A selection of T cell receptor beta chains follows, all from one sample in a study of early T cells in non-severe SARS-CoV-2 infection. MiXCR, run by TCRdb on the 5' RACE reads, gives a single entry per CDR3 protein. The sample holds roughly 50,000 distinct CDR3 sequences; around 7.5% are singletons and the top ten take roughly 9.9%. The specimen sequenced was whole blood. The receptors were sampled from an adult who was a healthcare worker with PCR-confirmed SARS-CoV-2 infection or an uninfected control (not recorded which). Both conserved end residues are part of each CDR3. The order of the fields is J gene, V gene, D gene, CDR3 length, clone size, CDR3 protein, CDR3 DNA. A D gene is named only where the DNA matches it firmly. For some rows the clone size is stated as once, few or many, or as a class when expanded; others skip it.

>TRBJ2-1|TRBV7-8|-|14|many
CASSLVDGYNEQFF
TGTGCCAGCAGCTTAGTGGACGGATACAATGAGCAGTTCTTC
>TRBJ1-2|TRBV29-1|-|16|many
CSVDVSRGAQHPGYTF
TGCAGCGTTGACGTATCTCGTGGGGCCCAACACCCAGGCTACACCTTC
>TRBJ2-5|TRBV14|-|13|many
CASSQEARETQYF
TGTGCCAGCAGCCAAGAAGCGCGGGAGACCCAGTACTTC
>TRBJ2-3|TRBV13|TRBD2|21|few
CASSLRGWTSGPTASTDTQYF
TGTGCCAGCAGCTTACGGGGGTGGACTAGCGGGCCAACTGCTAGCACAGATACGCAGTATTTT
>TRBJ2-1|TRBV7-3|TRBD2|14|few
CASSPSGRGGEQFF
TGTGCCAGCAGCCCGAGCGGGAGAGGCGGTGAGCAGTTCTTC
>TRBJ2-2|TRBV5-1|-|15|-
CASSLAAANTGELFF
TGCGCCAGCAGCTTGGCAGCGGCCAACACCGGGGAGCTGTTTTTT
>TRBJ1-2|TRBV18|TRBD1|15|many
CASSPESNRGSGYTF
TGTGCCAGCTCACCAGAGAGTAACAGGGGAAGTGGCTACACCTTC
>TRBJ2-7|TRBV7-2|-|18|-
CASSLILRGPGERYEQYF
TGTGCCAGCAGCTTAATACTCCGGGGCCCGGGAGAGAGATACGAGCAGTACTTC
>TRBJ2-1|TRBV7-8|-|15|-
CASSLDITSYNEQFF
TGTGCCAGCAGCTTGGACATTACCTCCTACAATGAGCAGTTCTTC
>TRBJ2-3|TRBV29-1|-|15|many
CSVEDRLRSTDTQYF
TGCAGCGTTGAAGATCGGCTCCGGAGCACAGATACGCAGTATTTT
>TRBJ2-3|TRBV5-1|TRBD2|14|many
CASSFSGGTDTQYF
TGCGCCAGCAGCTTTAGCGGGGGGACAGATACGCAGTATTTT
>TRBJ1-2|TRBV19|-|14|-
CASSITGANYGYTF
TGTGCCAGTAGTATTACAGGCGCTAACTATGGCTACACCTTC
>TRBJ2-7|TRBV9|TRBD2|15|many
CASSVAPSGAYEQYF
TGTGCCAGCAGCGTAGCCCCTAGCGGGGCCTACGAGCAGTACTTC
>TRBJ1-2|TRBV5-6|-|13|few
CASSRDGLYGYTF
TGTGCCAGCAGCCGGGACGGACTCTATGGCTACACCTTC
>TRBJ1-1|TRBV7-9|-|12|few
CASSLPTGQAFF
TGTGCCAGCAGCTTGCCGACAGGCCAAGCTTTCTTT
>TRBJ2-5|TRBV29-1|-|8|-
CSTETQYF
TGCAGCACGGAGACCCAGTACTTC
>TRBJ2-1|TRBV12-3/TRBV12-4|TRBD2|16|-
CASSSGLAGGNNEQFF
TGTGCCAGCAGTTCGGGGCTAGCGGGAGGGAACAATGAGCAGTTCTTC
>TRBJ2-3|TRBV11-3|-|15|-
CASSSGPMATDTQYF
TGTGCCAGCAGCTCTGGACCTATGGCTACAGATACGCAGTATTTT
>TRBJ2-7|TRBV4-2|TRBD1|17|few
CASSHARGQGRTYEQYF
TGTGCCAGCAGCCACGCTAGGGGACAGGGGCGAACCTACGAGCAGTACTTC
>TRBJ1-1|TRBV20-1|-|14|many
CSARGQVPNTEAFF
TGCAGTGCTAGGGGGCAGGTCCCGAACACTGAAGCTTTCTTT
>TRBJ2-2|TRBV5-5|-|14|few
CASSLERYTGELFF
TGTGCCAGCAGCTTGGAACGCTACACCGGGGAGCTGTTTTTT
>TRBJ1-1|TRBV28|-|15|many
CASRPPAQGNTEAFF
TGTGCCAGCAGACCTCCGGCACAGGGGAACACTGAAGCTTTCTTT
>TRBJ2-1|TRBV13|-|16|-
CASSPSEGAGNNEQFF
TGTGCCAGCAGCCCCTCAGAGGGGGCGGGAAACAATGAGCAGTTCTTC
>TRBJ1-2|TRBV4-1|TRBD1|16|many
CASSQDRTGSSYGYTF
TGCGCCAGCAGCCAAGATCGGACAGGGAGTAGCTATGGCTACACCTTC
>TRBJ1-1|TRBV6-4|-|16|-
CASSDPDSFLNTEAFF
TGTGCCAGCAGTGATCCGGACAGCTTCCTGAACACTGAAGCTTTCTTT
>TRBJ2-3|TRBV5-1|-|16|-
CASRNGVGTSTDTQYF
TGCGCCAGCAGAAATGGGGTAGGGACTAGCACAGATACGCAGTATTTT